Shown below are 16 T cell receptor beta chains from a single sample sequenced in a study of T cells after yellow fever vaccination. TCRdb reprocessed the 5' RACE reads with MiXCR, giving one entry per CDR3 protein. Of 200,000 to 300,000 distinct CDR3 sequences in the sample, over 6.5% were seen once. This material consisted of CD4+ T cells sorted from PBMCs, taken on the day of the yellow fever booster vaccination. These receptor sequences come from a man younger than 45 who received the YFV17D yellow fever vaccine.

This chain connects TRBV7-7 to TRBJ2-3, with 12 bases matching TRBD2. Germline V gene lookup returns CDR1 SSHAT and CDR2 FNYEAQ (reference sequence). With 1 base clipped from V and 1 base from J, the junction kept 0 bases outside the gene matches. The CDR3 length is 16 residues. CDR3 nucleotides: TGTGCCAGCAGCTTAGGGACTAGCGGGGGCACAGATACGCAGTATTTT. It specifies CASSLGTSGGTDTQYF.

Note on this clonotype: A read error is possible here, since a much larger clone lies one base away. The V call is TRBV29-1, the J call TRBJ2-1, with D maybe TRBD2 (6 bases). Germline CDR1 and CDR2: SQVTM and ANQGSEA. Trimming stripped 4 bases from V and 7 bases from J, with 11 bases between. The length of the CDR3 is 12 residues. CDR3 sequence: CSVVRGINEQFF. DNA for the CDR3: TGCAGCGTTGTCCGCGGGATAAATGAGCAGTTCTTC.

This clonotype was seen at least ten times. Written as DNA, the CDR3 is TGTGCCAGCAGCTTGGGAGGGGGCTGGCAAGAGACCCAGTACTTC. Protein product: CASSLGGGWQETQYF. V usage is TRBV5-5 and J usage is TRBJ2-5; 7 bases map to TRBD1. The CDR3 is made up of 15 amino acids. Trimming removed 0 bases from V and 2 bases from J; junction bases left unmatched: 4. CDR1 is SGHKS and CDR2 is YYEKEE in the germline V gene (reference sequence).

This clonotype occurred many times. The chain uses TRBV2 and TRBJ2-5; 8 nucleotides agree with TRBD1. The V gene end was trimmed by 11 bases and the J gene end by 5 bases; junction bases not matched to a gene: 10. The germline CDR1 and CDR2 sequences are SNHLY and FYNNEI. The length of the CDR3 is 13 residues. Here the CDR3 DNA reads TGTGCCGGATCGACAGGGGTCCTGGAGACCCAGTACTTC. Its translation is CAGSTGVLETQYF.

The V and J genes are TRBV23-1 and TRBJ2-5; a possible D gene is TRBD2 (6 bases). TRBV23-1 is identified as an open reading frame with a role that is uncertain. Trimming left V 0 bases short and J 3 bases short, with 11 bases between. There are 15 residues in the CDR3. CDR3 bases: TGCGCCAGCAGTCAATCGGGAGGCAGGGAAGAGACCCAGTACTTC. It specifies CASSQSGGREETQYF.

The chain couples TRBV6-2 or TRBV6-3 to TRBJ2-1, with unresolved D. Trimming left V 7 bases short and J 0 bases short, with 10 bases between. Germline CDR1 reads MNHEY; CDR2 reads SVGEGT. This CDR3 has 14 amino acids. CDR3 region: CASMWARSYNEQFF. CDR3 DNA sequence: TGTGCCAGCATGTGGGCCCGCTCCTACAATGAGCAGTTCTTC.

The chain combines TRBV4-1 with TRBJ2-2; 14 positions match TRBD2. With 2 bases clipped from V and 0 bases from J, the junction kept 5 bases outside the gene matches. The germline V gene has CDR1 MGHRA and CDR2 YSYEKL. The length of the CDR3 is 19 residues. The CDR3 here is CASSQLGLAGGPNTGELFF. Written as DNA, the CDR3 is TGCGCCAGCAGCCAACTCGGACTAGCGGGAGGACCGAACACCGGGGAGCTGTTTTTT.

The rearrangement uses TRBV2 and TRBJ2-3, with 15 bases that match TRBD2. Trimming removed 11 bases from V and 4 bases from J; junction bases left unmatched: 10. Germline V CDR1 and CDR2: SNHLY, FYNNEI. This CDR3 region has 16 residues. The CDR3 loop reads CAGGPGTSGRSDTQYF. DNA of the CDR3: TGTGCCGGAGGCCCCGGGACTAGCGGGAGGTCAGATACGCAGTATTTT.

CDR3 nucleotide sequence: TGTGCCAGCAGCTTACTGCAGGACGCCCGGTACACCTTC. Translated, it gives CASSLLQDARYTF. The V call is TRBV7-9, the J call TRBJ1-2; D is undetermined. CDR3 size: 13 residues. Germline values: CDR1 SEHNR, CDR2 FQNEAQ (reference sequence). Trimming left V 2 bases short and J 11 bases short, with 15 bases between. Using reference TRBV7-9 and TRBJ1-2 for the parts outside the CDR3, the full variable domain is DTGVSQNPRHKITKRGQNVTFRCDPISEHNRLYWYRQTLGQGPEFLTYFQNEAQLEKSRLLSDRFSAERPKGSFSTLEIQRTEQGDSAMYLCASSLLQDARYTFGSGTRLTVV.

The gene calls are TRBV20-1 and TRBJ2-5, with D perhaps TRBD1 (6 bases). CDR1 DFQATT and CDR2 SNEGSKA come from the germline V gene (reference sequence). Between the trimmed V and J ends, which lost 3 bases and 5 bases, there was a span of 16 bases. CDR3 length: 14 residues. CDR3 protein: CSASLQGLRETQYF. The DNA for the CDR3 is TGCAGTGCTAGTCTCCAGGGGTTAAGGGAGACCCAGTACTTC.

This clonotype came up many times. V usage is TRBV7-2 and J usage is TRBJ2-5; D is undetermined. The CDR3 runs to 14 residues. Germline V gives CDR1 SGHTA, CDR2 FQGNSA. V dropped 0 bases and J dropped 5 bases, with 10 bases sitting between them. CDR3 protein: CASSLATGQETQYF. DNA for the CDR3: TGTGCCAGCAGCTTAGCGACGGGCCAGGAGACCCAGTACTTC.

This clonotype appeared a few times. At one end the junction does not follow the germline gene, possibly because of a read error. The chain couples TRBV7-7 to TRBJ2-5; 13 bases agree with TRBD2. Germline V gives CDR1 SSHAT, CDR2 FNYEAQ (reference sequence). The CDR3 length is 17 residues. Written as DNA, the CDR3 is TGTGCTAGCAGCTCCGGACTAGCGGGAGAAATACAAGAGACCCAGTACTTC. Translation: CASSSGLAGEIQETQYF.

This chain links TRBV28 with TRBJ2-5; D possibly corresponds to TRBD1 (5 bases). CDR1 and CDR2 from the germline V gene are MDHEN and SYDVKM. There are 16 residues in the CDR3. Trimming cost V 3 bases and J 1 base, with 15 bases left between them. This chain's CDR3 is CASSLKSGSPQETQYF. The DNA for the CDR3 is TGTGCCAGCAGTTTGAAATCAGGGTCCCCCCAAGAGACCCAGTACTTC.

This clonotype has a handful of counts. The chain couples TRBV7-2 to TRBJ2-5, with a possible D match to TRBD2 (5 bases). The CDR3 is 13 amino acids. V was shortened by 4 bases and J by 5 bases, with 11 bases between the two germline ends. CDR1 and CDR2 (germline): SGHTA, FQGNSA. CDR3: CASSSRLAETQYF. CDR3 DNA sequence: TGTGCCAGCAGCTCCCGATTAGCGGAGACCCAGTACTTC.

V usage is TRBV5-8 and J usage is TRBJ2-7; 12 positions agree with TRBD1. The CDR3 has 15 amino acids. From germline, CDR1 is SGHTS and CDR2 YDEGEE. V shed 6 bases, J shed 6 bases, and the junction held 10 bases outside the gene matches. In nucleotides, the CDR3 is TGTGCCAGCACCCCCCTCCGGGACAGGGGGCCCGAGCAGTACTTC. Protein: CASTPLRDRGPEQYF.

This clonotype was detected only a few times. This chain joins TRBV11-2 and TRBJ2-1, with D tentatively TRBD2 (6 bases). The V gene lost 8 bases and the J gene lost 12 bases, with 14 bases spanning the gap. The germline CDR1 and CDR2 sequences are SGHAT and FQNNGV. The CDR3 runs 11 residues. The CDR3 region is CASSRDFGQFF. In DNA form, the CDR3 reads TGTGCCAGCTCCCGGGACTTTGGGCAGTTCTTC.